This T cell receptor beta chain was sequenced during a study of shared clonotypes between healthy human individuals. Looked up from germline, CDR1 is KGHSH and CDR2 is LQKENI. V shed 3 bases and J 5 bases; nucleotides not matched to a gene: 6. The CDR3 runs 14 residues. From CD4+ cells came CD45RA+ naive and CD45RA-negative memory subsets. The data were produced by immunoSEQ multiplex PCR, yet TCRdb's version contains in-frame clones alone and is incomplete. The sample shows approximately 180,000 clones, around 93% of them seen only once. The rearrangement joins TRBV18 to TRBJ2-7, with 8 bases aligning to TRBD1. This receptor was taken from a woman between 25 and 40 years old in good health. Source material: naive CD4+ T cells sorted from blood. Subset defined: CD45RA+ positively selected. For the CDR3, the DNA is TGTGCCAGCTCACCTGGGACAGGTAGCCACGAGCAGTACTTC. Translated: CASSPGTGSHEQYF.